The present T cell receptor (beta chain) was sequenced within a study of breast tumors, draining lymph nodes, adjacent tissues. Study findings and constraints: The lymph node origin of tumor T cells was framed as consistent with a hypothesis, not demonstrated. Tumor repertoires ranked between lymph nodes and nontumor tissue in diversity, with V and J gene preferences.

As to this clonotype: Its antigen is not identified.

Breast cancer patients provided tissue from their axillary draining lymph nodes. MiXCR was run by TCRdb on the multiplex PCR reads, yielding one entry per CDR3 protein. The sample lists approximately 140,000 distinct CDR3 sequences, around a third occurring once. Germline values: CDR1 MGHDK, CDR2 SYGVNS. The V end lost 7 bases, the J end lost 4 bases, and 19 bases lay between the germline ends. The CDR3 spans 15 residues. This TCR derives from a female donor with breast cancer. Some clones in this sample may be carry-over from other donors' samples. The rearrangement uses TRBV25-1 and TRBJ1-2, with D possibly TRBD1 on 5 matching bases. Sequencing used axillary lymph node tissue. CDR3 loop: CASNLGGTNIYGYTF. CDR3 in DNA: TGTGCCAGCAACCTCGGGGGGACGAACATCTATGGCTACACCTTC.